This T cell receptor beta chain was identified in a study of cytomegalovirus exposure and HLA in healthy donors. Regarding the study as a whole: According to an earlier analysis, most TCR beta V segments yielded productive rearrangements about 90% or about 30% of the time. The availability of immune exposure information extended only to CMV serostatus. TRBV6-2, TRBV6-3 and some other V segments were excluded as indistinguishable.

A multiplex PCR was run with 60 Vbeta primers and 13 Jbeta primers. Profiling relied on immunoSEQ multiplex PCR, and the TCRdb table lists in-frame clones only, not all of them. This sample yields roughly 90,000 clones, of which 65% to 90% are seen a single time; nearly 3.5% belongs to the top ten. Regarding this clone: Its target is unknown.

The CDR3 runs to 14 residues. Trimming removed 4 bases from V and 7 bases from J; junction bases left unmatched: 9. The germline V gene encodes CDR1 SGHRS and CDR2 YFSETQ. The gene calls are TRBV5-1 and TRBJ1-2, with TRBD1 identical over 8 bases. The sequence was collected from a man aged 25 to 40 in good health and CMV-seropositive. Sequences were obtained from PBMCs. The chain's CDR3 is CASSPDREFGGYTF. CDR3 bases: TGCGCCAGCAGCCCGGACAGGGAATTTGGTGGCTACACCTTC.